Below are 27 T cell receptor beta chains sequenced from a single sample in a study of shared clonotypes between healthy human individuals. Data came from immunoSEQ multiplex PCR; TCRdb stores just in-frame clones and leaves some out. Of approximately 720,000 clones in the sample, approximately 79% are singletons; the top ten hold about 1.7%. Input material: memory CD4+ T cells sorted from blood. Subset in this sample: CD45RA-negative fraction. These receptors were collected from a woman aged 25 to 39 in good health.

A remark on this clone: The same CDR3 arises from other DNA sequences in this sample as well. CDR3 protein: CASSLDRVDTQYF. The CDR3 DNA reads TGCGCCAGCAGCTTGGACAGGGTTGATACGCAGTATTTT. This chain connects TRBV5-1 to TRBJ2-3; possibly TRBD1 for D (6 bases). Trimming pared 0 bases from V and 6 bases from J, leaving 8 bases between. Germline V gives CDR1 SGHRS, CDR2 YFSETQ. The CDR3 consists of 13 residues.

V and J are TRBV7-8 and TRBJ2-1; 12 bases line up with TRBD2. Germline assignment: CDR1 SGHVS and CDR2 FQNEAQ. The trim removed 0 bases at V and 3 bases at J, leaving 3 bases unmatched. The CDR3 has 17 amino acids. The CDR3: CASSLARTSGIYNEQFF. The DNA for the CDR3 is TGTGCCAGCAGCTTAGCGAGGACTAGCGGGATCTACAATGAGCAGTTCTTC.

The chain carries TRBV7-2 and TRBJ2-7, with a weak D call TRBD2 (6 bases). Germline V gene data show CDR1 as SGHTA and CDR2 as FQGNSA. This CDR3 is built from 14 residues. Trimming left V 4 bases short and J 4 bases short, with 14 bases between. CDR3 DNA sequence: TGTGCCAGCAGCTCCCAGACTAGTTCGTACGAGCAGTACTTC. It codes for CASSSQTSSYEQYF.

There are a few counts of this clone. This rearrangement joins TRBV5-4 to TRBJ2-7, with TRBD2 matching 7 bases. The J segment lost 7 bases and the V segment lost 4 bases, leaving 5 bases of the junction unmatched. CDR1 and CDR2 from the germline V gene are SGHNT and YYREEE (reference sequence). The CDR3 covers 12 residues. The CDR3 sequence: CASSGTTGEQYF. The CDR3 bases are TGTGCCAGCAGCGGGACTACTGGGGAGCAGTACTTC.

The chain combines TRBV28 with TRBJ2-3, with D maybe TRBD2 (5 bases). With 5 bases removed from V and 2 bases from J, the gap between germline ends came to 8 bases. The CDR3 has 13 amino acids. The germline CDR1 and CDR2 sequences are MDHEN and SYDVKM. CDR3 nucleotide sequence: TGTGCCAGCAGTAGAGCGGACACAGATACGCAGTATTTT. The encoded protein is CASSRADTDTQYF.

V usage is TRBV18 and J usage is TRBJ1-2, with 9 nucleotides matching TRBD1. Losses at the gene ends were 1 base for V and 4 bases for J; bases not matched to a gene: 4. Germline V gene lookup returns CDR1 KGHSH and CDR2 LQKENI. The CDR3 covers 15 residues. DNA for the CDR3: TGTGCCAGCTCACCACGGGGACAGGGTTCCTATGGCTACACCTTC. Residues: CASSPRGQGSYGYTF.

This clone came up a few times. The chain is built from TRBV10-1 and TRBJ1-2; D remains unclear. Trimming cost V 3 bases and J 4 bases, with 3 bases left between them. The CDR3 is 11 amino acids. In germline, CDR1 is WNHNN, CDR2 SYGVQD (reference sequence). CDR3 protein: CASSDSYGYTF. The CDR3 DNA reads as TGCGCCAGCAGTGACTCCTATGGCTACACCTTC.

The count of this clone is one. The V call is TRBV13, the J call TRBJ2-7; 10 bases are a match to TRBD1. Looked up from germline, CDR1 is PRHDT and CDR2 is FYEKMQ (reference sequence). CDR3 length: 15 amino acids. J was trimmed by 0 bases and V by 5 bases; bases with no gene match: 4. CDR3 residues: CASSQGDRGSYEQYF. The CDR3 DNA reads as TGTGCCAGCAGCCAGGGGGACAGGGGCTCCTACGAGCAGTACTTC.

This clone was detected only once. The V and J genes are TRBV2 and TRBJ2-2; 7 bases are a match to TRBD2. Germline V gene data show CDR1 as SNHLY and CDR2 as FYNNEI. This CDR3 is built from 14 residues. The V gene end was trimmed by 10 bases and the J gene end by 5 bases; junction bases not matched to a gene: 10. The CDR3: CAKTERGRTGELFF. CDR3 DNA sequence: TGTGCCAAAACGGAGCGGGGCCGTACCGGGGAGCTGTTTTTT.

A few counts support this clone. The chain carries TRBV7-9 and TRBJ1-2, with D possibly TRBD1 on 5 matching bases. The germline CDR1 and CDR2 sequences are SEHNR and FQNEAQ (reference sequence). The CDR3 loop spans 13 amino acids. V was pared by 6 bases and J by 4 bases, with 12 bases between. The CDR3 reads CASSTGGSYGYTF. In DNA form, the CDR3 reads TGTGCCAGCAGTACCGGGGGATCCTATGGCTACACCTTC.

Only a few counts were recorded for this clone. The chain carries TRBV7-2 and TRBJ1-5; D call uncertain. CDR1 is SGHTA, CDR2 FQGNSA, per germline. The CDR3 covers 15 residues. V was trimmed by 5 bases and J by 1 base, leaving 12 bases between them. The CDR3 region has the DNA TGTGCCAGCAGCCTTAGCCACCTCAGCAATCAGCCCCAGCATTTT. The encoded protein is CASSLSHLSNQPQHF. Full variable domain (outside the CDR3, taken from reference TRBV7-2 and TRBJ1-5): GAGVSQSPSNKVTEKGKDVELRCDPISGHTALYWYRQSLGQGLEFLIYFQGNSAPDKSGLPSDRFSAERTGGSVSTLTIQRTQQEDSAVYLCASSLSHLSNQPQHFGDGTRLSIL.

The chain employs TRBV27 and TRBJ1-1; tentatively, D is TRBD1 (6 bases). The V gene lost 7 bases and the J gene lost 7 bases, with 16 bases spanning the gap. CDR1 MNHEY and CDR2 SMNVEV come from the germline V gene (reference sequence). This CDR3 comprises 13 residues. Written as DNA, the CDR3 is TGTGCCAGCATTCTGTGGGGGCGCGGTGAAGCTTTCTTT. Amino acid sequence: CASILWGRGEAFF.

Worth noting for this clone: The sample holds other DNA sequences that translate to the same CDR3. The chain joins TRBV2 to TRBJ2-5, with D perhaps matching TRBD1 (6 bases). Germline CDR1 is SNHLY and CDR2 is FYNNEI. CDR3 size: 13 residues. Trimming took off 5 bases at V and 2 bases at J, with 9 bases between the two ends. CDR3 sequence (DNA): TGTGCCAGCAGTCTACAGGGACAAGAGACCCAGTACTTC. This sequence encodes CASSLQGQETQYF.

The V call is TRBV7-9, the J call TRBJ2-7; D gene ambiguous. Germline V gene lookup returns CDR1 SEHNR and CDR2 FQNEAQ (reference sequence). This CDR3 region has 12 residues. Trimming stripped 2 bases from V and 3 bases from J, with 5 bases between. The CDR3 sequence is CASSLNLYEQYF. In DNA, the CDR3 is TGTGCCAGCAGCTTAAACCTCTACGAGCAGTACTTC.

This clone was observed many times. The V gene is TRBV5-1, the J gene TRBJ2-7; D not resolved. This CDR3 spans 13 amino acids. The ends were cut back, 2 bases at V and 3 bases at J, with 9 bases in the middle. Germline lookup yields CDR1 SGHRS and CDR2 YFSETQ. The DNA of the CDR3 is TGCGCCAGCAGCTTCGACGGAAACTACGAGCAGTACTTC. This encodes CASSFDGNYEQYF.

Of note for this clone: The same CDR3 also results from other DNA sequences found in this sample. The chain combines TRBV19 with TRBJ2-7; D remains unclear. Germline V gene data show CDR1 as LNHDA and CDR2 as SQIVND (reference sequence). This CDR3 has 14 amino acids. Trimming shortened V by 1 base and J by 0 bases, and 7 bases separated the two germline ends. The CDR3 protein is CASSIGRSSYEQYF. As DNA, the CDR3 is TGTGCCAGTAGTATAGGGCGGAGCTCCTACGAGCAGTACTTC.

This clone was counted between two and nine times. This chain connects TRBV5-1 to TRBJ2-7, with D perhaps being TRBD1 or TRBD2 (5 bases each). CDR1 and CDR2 from the germline V gene are SGHRS and YFSETQ. The germline V and J ends were trimmed by 4 bases and 4 bases, with 12 bases remaining between them. The CDR3 is 13 amino acids. CDR3 in DNA: TGCGCCAGCAGCGAGGGACCTCCATACGAGCAGTACTTC. This sequence encodes CASSEGPPYEQYF.

V usage is TRBV19 and J usage is TRBJ1-3, with 9 bases fitting TRBD1. J gave up 2 bases and V 6 bases, and 8 bases lay outside the gene matches. This CDR3 has 16 amino acids. Germline V gene data show CDR1 as LNHDA and CDR2 as SQIVND (reference sequence). The CDR3 here is CASRDTGTGTGNTIYF. The CDR3 bases are TGTGCCAGTAGAGACACCGGGACAGGGACTGGAAACACCATATATTTT. Filled out from reference TRBV19 and TRBJ1-3, the complete variable domain reads DGGITQSPKYLFRKEGQNVTLSCEQNLNHDAMYWYRQDPGQGLRLIYYSQIVNDFQKGDIAEGYSVSREKKESFPLTVTSAQKNPTAFYLCASRDTGTGTGNTIYFGEGSWLTVV.

J is TRBJ1-5 and V is TRBV5-1; D is undetermined. With 0 bases removed from V and 4 bases from J, the gap between germline ends came to 5 bases. The CDR3 contains 13 residues. Germline CDR1 reads SGHRS; CDR2 reads YFSETQ. The CDR3 reads CASSLAPNQPQHF. Here the CDR3 DNA reads TGCGCCAGCAGCTTGGCCCCGAATCAGCCCCAGCATTTT.

In this sample, this clone turned up a few times. V gene TRBV14 combines with J gene TRBJ2-5; 8 bases line up with TRBD1. With the DNA end fitting TRBJ2-7 better, the J assignment may be wrong. This CDR3 is built from 12 residues. Germline V CDR1 and CDR2: SGHDN, FVKESK. The CDR3 region has the DNA TGTGCGAAGGACAGGGCGGCCTACGAGCAGTACTTC. The encoded protein is CAKDRAAYEQYF.

The CDR3 sequence: CASSPSLGTGTYEQYF. The CDR3 nucleotides are TGTGCCAGCAGTCCTAGCCTGGGGACAGGAACCTACGAGCAGTACTTC. J is TRBJ2-7 and V is TRBV7-9, with 8 bases identical to TRBD1. Germline CDR1 reads SEHNR; CDR2 reads FQNEAQ (reference sequence). CDR3 length: 16 amino acids. With 6 bases clipped from V and 2 bases from J, the junction kept 12 bases outside the gene matches.

This clone showed up just a few times. The rearrangement links TRBV2 to TRBJ1-1; tentatively, D is TRBD1 (6 bases). Germline-derived CDR1 and CDR2 are SNHLY and FYNNEI. The CDR3 has 14 residues. Trimming cost V 7 bases and J 4 bases, with 16 bases left between them. The CDR3 region has the DNA TGTGCCAGCACCCTTAGGACAGTGCGCACTGAAGCTTTCTTT. Amino acids: CASTLRTVRTEAFF.

The rearrangement links TRBV11-3 to TRBJ2-6, with a tentative D call TRBD1 (5 bases). Germline V gives CDR1 SGHNT, CDR2 YENEEA. The CDR3 has 18 amino acids. Trimming removed 5 bases at V and 0 bases at J, with 17 bases between. CDR3 nucleotide sequence: TGTGCCAGCAGCCCGGGCCTTACAAGGGGCTCTGGGGCCAACGTCCTGACTTTC. It is translated as CASSPGLTRGSGANVLTF.

This chain links TRBV5-1 with TRBJ2-5, with D uncertain. Per germline, CDR1 SGHRS and CDR2 YFSETQ. V dropped 6 bases and J dropped 6 bases, with 9 bases sitting between them. The CDR3 runs to 11 residues. The CDR3 DNA follows: TGCGCCAGCATGAGTTATAAGACCCAGTACTTC. Amino acid sequence: CASMSYKTQYF.

The V gene is TRBV6-1, the J gene TRBJ2-1; 10 bases line up with TRBD2. The germline gives CDR1 MNHNS, CDR2 SASEGT. The CDR3 is made up of 16 amino acids. V shed 3 bases, J shed 4 bases, and the junction held 6 bases outside the gene matches. DNA for the CDR3: TGTGCCAGCAGTGAGGAGCGGGAGGGCCCGTACAATGAGCAGTTCTTC. Its translation is CASSEEREGPYNEQFF.

This chain joins TRBV14 and TRBJ1-3, with D unclear. Trimming left V 1 base short and J 0 bases short, with 7 bases between. CDR3 length: 15 amino acids. Looked up from germline, CDR1 is SGHDN and CDR2 is FVKESK. The CDR3 sequence: CASSQGMHSGNTIYF. The DNA of the CDR3 is TGTGCCAGCAGCCAAGGCATGCACTCTGGAAACACCATATATTTT. The full variable domain, in which reference TRBV14 and TRBJ1-3 provide the parts outside the CDR3, is EAGVTQFPSHSVIEKGQTVTLRCDPISGHDNLYWYRRVMGKEIKFLLHFVKESKQDESGMPNNRFLAERTGGTYSTLKVQPAELEDSGVYFCASSQGMHSGNTIYFGEGSWLTVV.

The V and J genes are TRBV13 and TRBJ2-4, with a tentative D call TRBD2 (5 bases). Germline CDR1 reads PRHDT; CDR2 reads FYEKMQ (reference sequence). V was pared by 4 bases and J by 1 base, with 11 bases between. The length of the CDR3 is 15 residues. CDR3 sequence (DNA): TGTGCCAGCAGCTCCGACCGAGGGGCCAAAAACATTCAGTACTTC. This translates into CASSSDRGAKNIQYF. Combining the CDR3 with reference TRBV13 and TRBJ2-4 gives the whole variable domain AAGVIQSPRHLIKEKRETATLKCYPIPRHDTVYWYQQGPGQDPQFLISFYEKMQSDKGSIPDRFSAQQFSDYHSELNMSSLELGDSALYFCASSSDRGAKNIQYFGAGTRLSVL.